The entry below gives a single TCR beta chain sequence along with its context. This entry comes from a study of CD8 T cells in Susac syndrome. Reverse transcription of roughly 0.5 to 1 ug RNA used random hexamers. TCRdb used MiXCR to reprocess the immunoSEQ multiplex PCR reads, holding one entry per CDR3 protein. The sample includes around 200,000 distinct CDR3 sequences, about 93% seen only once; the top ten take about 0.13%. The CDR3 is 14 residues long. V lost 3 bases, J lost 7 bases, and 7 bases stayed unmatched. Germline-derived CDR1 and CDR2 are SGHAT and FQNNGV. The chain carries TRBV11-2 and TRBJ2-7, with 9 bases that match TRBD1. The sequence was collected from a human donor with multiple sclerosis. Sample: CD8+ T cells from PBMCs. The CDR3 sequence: CASSLTGGGYEQYF. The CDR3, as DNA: TGTGCCAGCAGCTTGACAGGGGGAGGCTATGAGCAGTACTTC. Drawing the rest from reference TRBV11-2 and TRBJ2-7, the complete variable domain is EAGVAQSPRYKIIEKRQSVAFWCNPISGHATLYWYQQILGQGPKLLIQFQNNGVVDDSQLPKDRFSAERLKGVDSTLKIQPAKLEDSAVYLCASSLTGGGYEQYFGPGTRLTVT.